Each of the 17 T cell receptor beta chains below was sequenced from the same sample in a study of beta chain features in type 1 diabetes. Broader study findings: In every one of the four CD4+ subsets, TCRB CDR3s were moderately but significantly shorter in Type 1 diabetes patients.

The isolated RNA, all of it, was reverse transcribed, so expressed TCRB transcripts were what got sequenced. Clones were sequenced by immunoSEQ multiplex PCR, and TCRdb holds only the in-frame ones, with some missing. The table records 600,000 to 700,000 clones, roughly an eighth of them present only once. Their antigens are not known. The sample consisted of naive CD4+ T cells from blood. Source of these receptors: a man in his late teens or twenties with type 1 diabetes.

In its sample, this clone was seen once. The genes are TRBV9 and TRBJ1-2; 8 bases are a match to TRBD1. There are 18 residues in the CDR3. In germline, CDR1 is SGDLS, CDR2 YYNGEE. V lost 8 bases and J lost 4; bases outside the gene matches: 22. CDR3 bases: TGTGCCAGTCAGCTGGGAGGACAGGGCGAACTAGATACCTATGGCTACACCTTC. Translation gives CASQLGGQGELDTYGYTF.

The sample holds a few counts of this clone. The chain joins TRBV6-1 to TRBJ2-1, with 8 nucleotides matching TRBD1. Germline loops: CDR1 MNHNS, CDR2 SASEGT. CDR3 length: 14 residues. Germline trimming cut 4 bases from V and 9 bases from J; bases unmatched to any gene: 8. CDR3 sequence reads: CASSVTGGAAEQFF. CDR3 nucleotide sequence: TGTGCCAGCAGTGTTACAGGGGGAGCGGCTGAGCAGTTCTTC.

For the CDR3, the DNA is TGTGCCAGCAGTGAATTGGAGTACGAGCAGTACTTC. The encoded protein is CASSELEYEQYF. The rearrangement links TRBV25-1 to TRBJ2-7, with D uncertain. V was shortened by 1 base and J by 4 bases, with 5 bases between the two germline ends. Germline V gene data show CDR1 as MGHDK and CDR2 as SYGVNS. The CDR3 runs 12 residues.

This clone was seen just once. The J gene is TRBJ2-6, the V gene TRBV18; no definite D call. This CDR3 is 14 amino acids long. V was pared by 4 bases and J by 3 bases, with 7 bases between. In germline, CDR1 is KGHSH, CDR2 LQKENI. DNA for the CDR3: TGTGCCAGCTCACGACCCGATGGGGCCAACGTCCTGACTTTC. It specifies CASSRPDGANVLTF.

In its sample, this clone was seen a few times. This rearrangement joins TRBV5-1 to TRBJ2-7; 7 bases agree with TRBD1. V lost 4 bases, J lost 3 bases, and 7 bases stayed unmatched. The CDR3 covers 14 residues. The germline CDR1 and CDR2 sequences are SGHRS and YFSETQ. This CDR3 reads CASSTGQQLYEQYF. The CDR3 DNA follows: TGCGCCAGCAGCACGGGACAGCAGCTCTACGAGCAGTACTTC.

V gene TRBV15 combines with J gene TRBJ2-5; D uncertain. The CDR3 contains 14 residues. Germline V gives CDR1 LNHNV, CDR2 YYDKDF (reference sequence). Trimming took off 3 bases at V and 3 bases at J, with 11 bases between the two ends. The CDR3 coding sequence is TGTGCCACCAGCAGTATTTTAGTCGAAGAGACCCAGTACTTC. Encoded protein: CATSSILVEETQYF.

The gene calls are TRBV18 and TRBJ1-1, with D unresolved. In germline, CDR1 is KGHSH, CDR2 LQKENI. There are 14 residues in the CDR3. V was trimmed by 2 bases and J by 8 bases, leaving 15 bases between them. The CDR3 region is CASSPYSDTDEAFF. Written as DNA, the CDR3 is TGTGCCAGCTCACCATATAGTGACACGGACGAAGCTTTCTTT.

This clone was seen a handful of times. V and J are TRBV29-1 and TRBJ2-5; D is possibly TRBD1 or TRBD2 (5 bases each). This CDR3 comprises 13 residues. The germline V and J ends were trimmed by 6 bases and 1 base, with 12 bases remaining between them. The germline V gene encodes CDR1 SQVTM and CDR2 ANQGSEA. The CDR3: CSVAGDAQETQYF. As DNA, the CDR3 is TGCAGCGTCGCTGGGGACGCCCAAGAGACCCAGTACTTC.

This rearrangement joins TRBV5-6 to TRBJ1-2; D not certain. The CDR3 sequence is 12 residues long. The V and J ends lost 3 bases and 4 bases respectively, with 7 bases between them. Germline lookup yields CDR1 SGHDT and CDR2 YYEEEE. The CDR3 loop reads CASSSEFYGYTF. The CDR3, as DNA: TGTGCCAGCAGCTCCGAATTCTATGGCTACACCTTC.

CDR3 sequence reads: CASSQSLVEQFF. Here the CDR3 DNA reads TGTGCCAGCAGCCAATCCCTAGTCGAGCAGTTCTTC. The V and J genes are TRBV7-9 and TRBJ2-1, with D unclear. The V end lost 5 bases, the J end lost 10 bases, and 12 bases lay between the germline ends. Germline loops: CDR1 SEHNR, CDR2 FQNEAQ (reference sequence). The CDR3 spans 12 residues.

The rearrangement links TRBV30 to TRBJ1-5; D call uncertain. Germline CDR1 is GTSNPN and CDR2 is SVGIG (reference sequence). The CDR3 totals 14 residues. Trimming took 7 bases from V and 2 from J, leaving 15 bases between them. Here the CDR3 DNA reads TGTGCCTCCACGGGAGCCGGGGGCAATCAGCCCCAGCATTTT. It translates to CASTGAGGNQPQHF.

The gene calls are TRBV2 and TRBJ2-5; D call uncertain. The CDR3 consists of 15 residues. The germline gives CDR1 SNHLY, CDR2 FYNNEI. The V and J ends lost 4 bases and 4 bases respectively, with 16 bases between them. The CDR3 DNA reads as TGTGCCAGCAGTGCGTTACAAGTGGGCCGAGAGACCCAGTACTTC. It specifies CASSALQVGRETQYF.

This clone has only a few counts. The chain uses TRBV2 and TRBJ1-1; possibly TRBD1 for D (6 bases). Germline V gene sequence: CDR1 SNHLY, CDR2 FYNNEI. This CDR3 spans 15 amino acids. V was shortened by 8 bases and J by 5 bases, with 21 bases between the two germline ends. CDR3 amino acids: CASSFPTGRGTEAFF. The DNA for the CDR3 is TGTGCCAGCTCCTTCCCCACAGGGCGGGGTACTGAAGCTTTCTTT.

This chain joins TRBV7-9 and TRBJ1-5; TRBD1 matches 7 bases. J was trimmed by 3 bases and V by 3 bases; bases with no gene match: 8. From germline, CDR1 is SEHNR and CDR2 FQNEAQ (reference sequence). The length of the CDR3 is 16 residues. Here the CDR3 reads CASSFQAGGVNQPQHF. CDR3 DNA sequence: TGTGCCAGCAGCTTTCAGGCAGGGGGTGTCAATCAGCCCCAGCATTTT.

The chain is built from TRBV15 and TRBJ2-3; no clear D. V was trimmed by 1 base and J by 2 bases, leaving 7 bases between them. The CDR3 is 14 residues long. The germline CDR1 and CDR2 sequences are LNHNV and YYDKDF (reference sequence). CDR3 loop: CATSRVRFTDTQYF. The CDR3, as DNA: TGTGCCACCAGCAGAGTTCGGTTCACAGATACGCAGTATTTT.

The chain carries TRBV30 and TRBJ2-7; 7 positions match TRBD1. This CDR3 comprises 13 residues. CDR1 and CDR2 (germline): GTSNPN, SVGIG (reference sequence). After removal of 5 bases from V and 2 bases from J, the junction contained 6 bases not matched to a gene. For the CDR3, the DNA is TGTGCCTGGGGGGGACAGTCTGCCTACGAGCAGTACTTC. It translates to CAWGGQSAYEQYF.

This rearrangement joins TRBV7-2 to TRBJ1-6; D gene unclear. The CDR3 is 14 residues long. Germline V lookup: CDR1 SGHTA, CDR2 FQGNSA. V was shortened by 5 bases and J by 9 bases, with 14 bases between the two germline ends. The CDR3 sequence is CASSPPPGRSPLHF. CDR3 DNA sequence: TGTGCCAGCAGCCCACCCCCGGGCCGTTCACCCCTCCACTTT.